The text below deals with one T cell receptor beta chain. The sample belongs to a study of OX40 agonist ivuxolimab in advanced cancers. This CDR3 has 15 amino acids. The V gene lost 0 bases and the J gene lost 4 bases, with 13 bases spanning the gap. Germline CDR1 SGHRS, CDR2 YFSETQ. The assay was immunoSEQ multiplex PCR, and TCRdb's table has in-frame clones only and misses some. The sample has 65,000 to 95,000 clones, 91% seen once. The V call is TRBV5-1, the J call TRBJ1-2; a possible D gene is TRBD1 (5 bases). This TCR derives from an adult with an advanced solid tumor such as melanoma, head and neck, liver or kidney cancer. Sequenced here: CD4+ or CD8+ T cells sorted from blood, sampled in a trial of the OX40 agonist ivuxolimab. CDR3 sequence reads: CASSLEGAMGYGYTF. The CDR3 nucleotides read TGCGCCAGCAGCTTGGAAGGGGCGATGGGCTATGGCTACACCTTC.